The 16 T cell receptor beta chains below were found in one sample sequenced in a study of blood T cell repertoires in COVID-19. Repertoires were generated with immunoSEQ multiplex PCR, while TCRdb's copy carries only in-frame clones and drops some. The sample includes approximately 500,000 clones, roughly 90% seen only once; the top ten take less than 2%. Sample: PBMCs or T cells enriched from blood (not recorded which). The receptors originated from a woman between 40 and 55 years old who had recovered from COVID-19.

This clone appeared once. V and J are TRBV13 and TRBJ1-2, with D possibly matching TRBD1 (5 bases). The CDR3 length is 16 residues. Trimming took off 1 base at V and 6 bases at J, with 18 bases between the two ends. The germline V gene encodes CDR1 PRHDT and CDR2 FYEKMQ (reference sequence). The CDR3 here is CASSLDGGRALHGYTF. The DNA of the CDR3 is TGTGCCAGCAGCTTAGACGGCGGCAGGGCGTTACATGGCTACACCTTC.

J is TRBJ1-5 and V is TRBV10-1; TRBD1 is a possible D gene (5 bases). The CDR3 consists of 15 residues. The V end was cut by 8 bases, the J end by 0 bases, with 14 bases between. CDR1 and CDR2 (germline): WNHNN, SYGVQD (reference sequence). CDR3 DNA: TGCGCCAGCCTCGACAGCCTTTTTAGCAATCAGCCCCAGCATTTT. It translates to CASLDSLFSNQPQHF.

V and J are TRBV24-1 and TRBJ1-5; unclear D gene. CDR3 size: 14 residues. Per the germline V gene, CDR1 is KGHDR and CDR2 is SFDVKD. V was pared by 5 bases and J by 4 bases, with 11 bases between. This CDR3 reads CATSGGVRNQPQHF. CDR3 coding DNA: TGTGCCACCAGTGGCGGGGTAAGGAATCAGCCCCAGCATTTT.

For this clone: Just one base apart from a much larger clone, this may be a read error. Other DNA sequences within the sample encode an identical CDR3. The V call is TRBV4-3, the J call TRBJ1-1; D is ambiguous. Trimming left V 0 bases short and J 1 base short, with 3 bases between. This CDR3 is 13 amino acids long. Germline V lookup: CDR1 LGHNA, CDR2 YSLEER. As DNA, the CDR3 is TGCGCCAGCAGCCAAGACCGGAACACTGAAGCTTTCTTT. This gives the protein CASSQDRNTEAFF.

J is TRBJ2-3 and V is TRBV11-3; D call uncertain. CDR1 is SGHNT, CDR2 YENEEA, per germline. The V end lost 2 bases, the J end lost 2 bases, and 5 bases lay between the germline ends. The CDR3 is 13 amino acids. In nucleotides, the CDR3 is TGTGCCAGCAGCTTATTATACACAGATACGCAGTATTTT. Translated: CASSLLYTDTQYF.

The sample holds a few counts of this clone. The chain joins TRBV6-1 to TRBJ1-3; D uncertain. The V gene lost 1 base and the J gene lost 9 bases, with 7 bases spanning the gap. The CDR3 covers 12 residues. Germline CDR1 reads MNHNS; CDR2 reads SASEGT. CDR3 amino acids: CASSEVAGTIYF. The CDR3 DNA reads TGTGCCAGCAGTGAAGTGGCGGGCACCATATATTTT.

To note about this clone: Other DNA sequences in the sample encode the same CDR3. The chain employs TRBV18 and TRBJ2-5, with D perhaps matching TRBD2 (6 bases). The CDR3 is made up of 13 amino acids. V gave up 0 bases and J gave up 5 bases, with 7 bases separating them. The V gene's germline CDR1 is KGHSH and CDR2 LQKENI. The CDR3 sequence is CASSPPGRETQYF. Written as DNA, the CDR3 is TGTGCCAGCTCACCACCGGGGAGGGAGACCCAGTACTTC.

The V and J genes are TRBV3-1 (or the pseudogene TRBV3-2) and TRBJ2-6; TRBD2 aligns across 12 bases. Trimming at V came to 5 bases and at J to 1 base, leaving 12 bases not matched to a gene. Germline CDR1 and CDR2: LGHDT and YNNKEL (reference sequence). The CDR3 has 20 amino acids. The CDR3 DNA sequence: TGTGCCAGCAGCGGCCGTTCCGGGACTAGCGGGCTATCTGGGGCCAACGTCCTGACTTTC. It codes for CASSGRSGTSGLSGANVLTF.

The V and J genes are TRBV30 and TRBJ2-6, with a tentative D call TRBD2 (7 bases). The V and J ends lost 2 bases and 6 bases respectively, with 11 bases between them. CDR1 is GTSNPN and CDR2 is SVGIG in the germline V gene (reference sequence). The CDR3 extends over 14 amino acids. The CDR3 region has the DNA TGTGCCTGGAGTTGGGGGGGCACGGCCAACGTCCTGACTTTC. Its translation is CAWSWGGTANVLTF.

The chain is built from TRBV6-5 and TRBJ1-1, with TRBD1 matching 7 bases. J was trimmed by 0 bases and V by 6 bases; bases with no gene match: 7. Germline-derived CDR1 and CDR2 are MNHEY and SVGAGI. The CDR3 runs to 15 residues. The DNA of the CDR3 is TGTGCCAGCAGGGGACCAGGGGGATTGAACACTGAAGCTTTCTTT. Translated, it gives CASRGPGGLNTEAFF.

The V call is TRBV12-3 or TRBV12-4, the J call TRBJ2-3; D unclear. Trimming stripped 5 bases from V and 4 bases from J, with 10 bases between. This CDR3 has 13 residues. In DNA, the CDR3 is TGTGCCAGCAGTCAAAGCGTTGCAGATACGCAGTATTTT. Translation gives CASSQSVADTQYF.

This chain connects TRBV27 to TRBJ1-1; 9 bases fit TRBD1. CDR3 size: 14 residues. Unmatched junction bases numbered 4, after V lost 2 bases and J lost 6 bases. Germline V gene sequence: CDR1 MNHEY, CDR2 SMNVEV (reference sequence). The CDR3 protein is CASSLRWTGAEAFF. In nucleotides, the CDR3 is TGTGCCAGCAGTTTAAGATGGACAGGGGCTGAAGCTTTCTTT.

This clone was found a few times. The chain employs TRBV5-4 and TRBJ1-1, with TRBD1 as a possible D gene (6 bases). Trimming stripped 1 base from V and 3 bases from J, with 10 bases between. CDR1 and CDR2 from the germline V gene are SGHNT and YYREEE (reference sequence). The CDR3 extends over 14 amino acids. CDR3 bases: TGTGCCAGCAGCTTGCCAGGGGTGGACACTGAAGCTTTCTTT. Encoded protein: CASSLPGVDTEAFF.

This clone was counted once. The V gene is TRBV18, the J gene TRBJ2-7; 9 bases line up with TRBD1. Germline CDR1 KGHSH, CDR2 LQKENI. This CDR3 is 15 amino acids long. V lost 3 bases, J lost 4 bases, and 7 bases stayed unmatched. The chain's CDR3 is CASSPYTGGIYEQYF. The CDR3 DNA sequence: TGTGCCAGCTCACCCTACACAGGGGGCATTTACGAGCAGTACTTC.

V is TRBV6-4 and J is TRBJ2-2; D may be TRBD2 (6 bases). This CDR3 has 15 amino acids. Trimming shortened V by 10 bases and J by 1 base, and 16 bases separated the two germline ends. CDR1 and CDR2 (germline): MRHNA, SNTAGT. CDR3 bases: TGTGCCACCCCAGGAGGGACGGTGAACACCGGGGAGCTGTTTTTT. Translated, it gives CATPGGTVNTGELFF.

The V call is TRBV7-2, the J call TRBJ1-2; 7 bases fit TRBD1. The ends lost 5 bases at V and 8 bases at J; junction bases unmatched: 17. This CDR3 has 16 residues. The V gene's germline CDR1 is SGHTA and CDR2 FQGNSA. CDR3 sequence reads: CASSRQGRTGLSGYTF. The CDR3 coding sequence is TGTGCCAGCAGCCGTCAGGGTCGGACAGGCCTCTCCGGCTACACCTTC.